One and the same sample provided the 19 T cell receptor beta chains below, sequenced in a study of blood T cell repertoires in COVID-19. Here immunoSEQ multiplex PCR was the method, and the copy in TCRdb shows in-frame clones only, minus some. This sample has a few hundred thousand clones, with approximately 90% found just once. The sequencing input was PBMCs or T cells enriched from blood (not recorded which). The origin of the receptors is a woman aged 50 to 60 who had recovered from COVID-19.

This clone appeared a single time. The genes are TRBV5-6 and TRBJ1-3, with D hard to call. Looked up from germline, CDR1 is SGHDT and CDR2 is YYEEEE. This CDR3 has 14 amino acids. The V end lost 2 bases, the J end lost 1 base, and 7 bases lay between the germline ends. CDR3 sequence reads: CASSLVQSGNTIYF. In nucleotides, the CDR3 is TGTGCCAGCAGCTTAGTACAGTCTGGAAACACCATATATTTT.

The CDR3 region has the DNA TGCGCCAGCGGTCGAGCGGATTTGTACCAAGAGACCCAGTACTTC. Amino acid sequence: CASGRADLYQETQYF. This chain joins TRBV10-2 and TRBJ2-5; tentatively, D is TRBD2 (5 bases). Germline lookup yields CDR1 WSHSY and CDR2 SAAADI. The V end was cut by 8 bases, the J end by 0 bases, with 16 bases between. CDR3 size: 15 residues.

The J gene is TRBJ1-1, the V gene TRBV28; D remains unclear. The V gene lost 5 bases and the J gene lost 1 base, with 11 bases spanning the gap. This CDR3 region has 14 residues. Germline CDR1 and CDR2: MDHEN and SYDVKM. This CDR3 reads CASSGPVPNTEAFF. The CDR3, as DNA: TGTGCCAGCAGTGGTCCAGTACCGAACACTGAAGCTTTCTTT.

A remark on this clone: The same CDR3 is also encoded by other DNA sequences in this sample. The CDR3 DNA sequence: TGTGCCAGCAGCCAAGGCGCTGGAAACACCATATATTTT. Its protein product is CASSQGAGNTIYF. The chain joins TRBV3-1 (or the pseudogene TRBV3-2) to TRBJ1-3; D not certain. Germline CDR1 reads LGHDT; CDR2 reads YNNKEL (reference sequence). Deletions cut 1 base from V and 2 bases from J, with 3 bases between. CDR3 length equals 13 residues.

This clone occurred once. The genes are TRBV27 and TRBJ1-2; TRBD1 agrees at 9 bases. The V gene end was trimmed by 6 bases and the J gene end by 4 bases; junction bases not matched to a gene: 15. The CDR3 extends over 17 amino acids. The germline gives CDR1 MNHEY, CDR2 SMNVEV (reference sequence). In DNA, the CDR3 is TGTGCCAGCAGCTACTCCGGGACAGGGTGGAAGTCCTATGGCTACACCTTC. Its protein product is CASSYSGTGWKSYGYTF.

The chain recombines TRBV2 with TRBJ1-1, with no clear D. V lost 6 bases, J lost 1 base, and 12 bases lay in between. CDR1 is SNHLY, CDR2 FYNNEI, per germline. CDR3 length: 14 residues. The chain's CDR3 is CASSALDTNTEAFF. DNA of the CDR3: TGTGCCAGCAGCGCTTTAGATACGAACACTGAAGCTTTCTTT. The full variable domain, its missing parts supplied by reference TRBV2 and TRBJ1-1, is EPEVTQTPSHQVTQMGQEVILRCVPISNHLYFYWYRQILGQKVEFLVSFYNNEISEKSEIFDDQFSVERPDGSNFTLKIRSTKLEDSAMYFCASSALDTNTEAFFGQGTRLTVV.

The CDR3 reads CASSQGWGQTNSPLHF. The CDR3 region has the DNA TGTGCCAGCAGCCAAGGGTGGGGACAAACGAATTCACCCCTCCACTTT. The chain recombines TRBV3-1 (or the pseudogene TRBV3-2) with TRBJ1-6, with D maybe TRBD1 (6 bases). Trimming stripped 1 base from V and 7 bases from J, with 14 bases between. The CDR3 has 16 residues. The germline gives CDR1 LGHDT, CDR2 YNNKEL (reference sequence).

This clone was seen only a few times. The chain has TRBV2 and TRBJ2-5; TRBD2 matches 8 bases. From germline, CDR1 is SNHLY and CDR2 FYNNEI. The ends lost 2 bases at V and 5 bases at J; junction bases unmatched: 7. The CDR3 spans 15 residues. This CDR3 reads CASSEFAGGGETQYF. The CDR3 bases are TGTGCCAGCAGTGAATTCGCGGGGGGCGGGGAGACCCAGTACTTC.

This rearrangement joins TRBV5-1 to TRBJ2-7; TRBD1 agrees at 10 bases. This CDR3 region has 16 residues. Germline V lookup: CDR1 SGHRS, CDR2 YFSETQ. J lost 4 bases, V lost 3 bases, and 10 bases had no gene match. The CDR3 DNA sequence: TGCGCCAGCAGCTGGGGGACAGGGGCGGTCTCTTACGAGCAGTACTTC. It yields the protein CASSWGTGAVSYEQYF.

This clone was counted a single time. The chain carries TRBV27 and TRBJ2-1, with 9 nucleotides matching TRBD1. J was trimmed by 7 bases and V by 5 bases; bases with no gene match: 9. Germline CDR1 MNHEY, CDR2 SMNVEV (reference sequence). The CDR3 extends over 15 amino acids. CDR3 in DNA: TGTGCCAGCAGTGCCCCGGGACAGGGTAATAATGAGCAGTTCTTC. Its translation is CASSAPGQGNNEQFF.

V gene TRBV9 combines with J gene TRBJ1-1; the match to TRBD1 covers 8 bases. The V segment lost 7 bases and the J segment 1 base; nucleotides outside the gene matches: 3. From germline, CDR1 is SGDLS and CDR2 YYNGEE. This CDR3 has 13 amino acids. The CDR3 DNA reads TGTGCCAGCGGGGACAGGACGAACACTGAAGCTTTCTTT. It encodes CASGDRTNTEAFF.

The chain combines TRBV7-2 with TRBJ1-6; 8 nucleotides match TRBD1. CDR1 is SGHTA, CDR2 FQGNSA, per germline. The CDR3 is made up of 20 amino acids. J lost 0 bases, V lost 0 bases, and 10 bases had no gene match. The CDR3 here is CASSLADRGRAGSYNSPLHF. CDR3 in DNA: TGTGCCAGCAGCTTAGCAGACAGGGGCCGGGCCGGCTCCTATAATTCACCCCTCCACTTT. Based on the CDR3 plus reference TRBV7-2 and TRBJ1-6, the full variable domain is GAGVSQSPSNKVTEKGKDVELRCDPISGHTALYWYRQSLGQGLEFLIYFQGNSAPDKSGLPSDRFSAERTGGSVSTLTIQRTQQEDSAVYLCASSLADRGRAGSYNSPLHFGNGTRLTVT.

This clone was counted a single time. V gene TRBV27 combines with J gene TRBJ2-1, with D perhaps matching TRBD2 (7 bases). Trimming shortened V by 0 bases and J by 3 bases, and 24 bases separated the two germline ends. The V gene's germline CDR1 is MNHEY and CDR2 SMNVEV (reference sequence). This CDR3 is 20 amino acids long. This chain's CDR3 is CASSLSITAWAGAVYNEQFF. The CDR3 nucleotides are TGTGCCAGCAGTTTATCGATAACGGCCTGGGCGGGGGCGGTCTACAATGAGCAGTTCTTC.

This clone was observed a handful of times. V is TRBV3-1 (or the pseudogene TRBV3-2) and J is TRBJ1-2; D gene uncertain. The CDR3 extends over 14 amino acids. Germline CDR1 is LGHDT and CDR2 is YNNKEL (reference sequence). Trimming left V 2 bases short and J 2 bases short, with 9 bases between. CDR3 region: CASSQPSLNYGYTF. As DNA, the CDR3 is TGTGCCAGCAGCCAACCGTCTTTGAACTATGGCTACACCTTC.

The V call is TRBV4-2, the J call TRBJ2-7; TRBD2 aligns across 7 bases. V dropped 0 bases and J dropped 0; count of bases not matched to a gene: 2. CDR1 is LGHNA and CDR2 is YNFKEQ in the germline V gene. CDR3 length: 15 residues. CDR3 bases: TGTGCCAGCAGCCAAGATCTAGCGGTCTCCTACGAGCAGTACTTC. Translated, it gives CASSQDLAVSYEQYF.

The chain has TRBV6-5 and TRBJ1-1, with TRBD1 matching over 8 bases. The CDR3 is 15 residues long. The germline V gene has CDR1 MNHEY and CDR2 SVGAGI. Trimming cost V 6 bases and J 0 bases; bases outside gene matches: 6. The CDR3 reads CASRSSGGLNTEAFF. The CDR3 bases are TGTGCCAGCAGATCCTCAGGGGGCCTGAACACTGAAGCTTTCTTT.

The chain uses TRBV5-1 and TRBJ2-3, with TRBD1 identical over 7 bases. CDR3 length: 15 residues. CDR1 SGHRS and CDR2 YFSETQ come from the germline V gene. V shed 5 bases and J 8 bases; nucleotides not matched to a gene: 14. Here the CDR3 reads CASSSGTDVRGTQYF. The CDR3 DNA is TGCGCCAGCAGTTCTGGGACAGATGTCAGAGGTACGCAGTATTTT.

The V gene is TRBV18, the J gene TRBJ2-5, with D perhaps matching TRBD1 (6 bases). This CDR3 is 15 amino acids long. The germline V gene encodes CDR1 KGHSH and CDR2 LQKENI. V dropped 2 bases and J dropped 1 base, with 11 bases sitting between them. CDR3 sequence (DNA): TGTGCCAGCTCACCAAGGGAACAGGGCCAAGAGACCCAGTACTTC. It encodes CASSPREQGQETQYF. The complete variable domain, with remaining parts taken from reference TRBV18 and TRBJ2-5, reads NAGVMQNPRHLVRRRGQEARLRCSPMKGHSHVYWYRQLPEEGLKFMVYLQKENIIDESGMPKERFSAEFPKEGPSILRIQQVVRGDSAAYFCASSPREQGQETQYFGPGTRLLVL.

The rearrangement joins TRBV25-1 to TRBJ2-3, with 7 bases matching TRBD2. This CDR3 has 14 amino acids. Germline trimming cut 4 bases from V and 2 bases from J; bases unmatched to any gene: 3. Germline V CDR1 and CDR2: MGHDK, SYGVNS. The CDR3 here is CASSGGGATDTQYF. In nucleotides, the CDR3 is TGTGCCAGCAGTGGGGGAGGGGCCACAGATACGCAGTATTTT.